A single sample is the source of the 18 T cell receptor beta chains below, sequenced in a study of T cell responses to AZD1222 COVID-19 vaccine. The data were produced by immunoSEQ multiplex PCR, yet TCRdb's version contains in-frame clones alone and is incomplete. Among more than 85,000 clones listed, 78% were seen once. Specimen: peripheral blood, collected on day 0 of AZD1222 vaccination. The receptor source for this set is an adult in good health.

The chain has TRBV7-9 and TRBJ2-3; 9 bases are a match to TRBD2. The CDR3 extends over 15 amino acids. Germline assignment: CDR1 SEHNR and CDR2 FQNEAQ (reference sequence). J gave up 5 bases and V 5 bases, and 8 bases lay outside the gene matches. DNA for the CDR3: TGTGCCAGCAGCCTTAGCGGGAGCGAAGGAGATACGCAGTATTTT. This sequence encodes CASSLSGSEGDTQYF.

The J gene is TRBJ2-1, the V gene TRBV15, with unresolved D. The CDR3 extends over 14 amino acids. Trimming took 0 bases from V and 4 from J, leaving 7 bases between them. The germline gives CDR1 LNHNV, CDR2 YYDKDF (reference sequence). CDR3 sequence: CATSRDRMYNEQFF. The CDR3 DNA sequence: TGTGCCACCAGCAGAGACCGGATGTACAATGAGCAGTTCTTC.

In DNA, the CDR3 is TGTGCTAGTGGTTTGGACACCGGGGAGCTGTTTTTT. Protein product: CASGLDTGELFF. V usage is TRBV12-5 and J usage is TRBJ2-2, with D unresolved. This CDR3 spans 12 amino acids. The V end lost 1 base, the J end lost 3 bases, and 0 bases lay between the germline ends. Germline CDR1 reads LGHNT; CDR2 reads FRNRAP.

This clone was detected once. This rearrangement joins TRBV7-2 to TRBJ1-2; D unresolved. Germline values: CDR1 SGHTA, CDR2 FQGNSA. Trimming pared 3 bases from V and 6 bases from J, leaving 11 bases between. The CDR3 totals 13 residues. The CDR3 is CASSLGQNHGYTF. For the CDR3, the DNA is TGTGCCAGCAGCTTGGGTCAGAATCATGGCTACACCTTC.

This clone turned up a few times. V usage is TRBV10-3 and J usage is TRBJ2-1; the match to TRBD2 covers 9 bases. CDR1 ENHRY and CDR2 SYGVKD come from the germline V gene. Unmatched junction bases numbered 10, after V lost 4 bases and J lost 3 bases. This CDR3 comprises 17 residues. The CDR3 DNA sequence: TGTGCCATCAGTGGTGGGAGGCGGGAGGGGAACTACAATGAGCAGTTCTTC. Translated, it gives CAISGGRREGNYNEQFF.

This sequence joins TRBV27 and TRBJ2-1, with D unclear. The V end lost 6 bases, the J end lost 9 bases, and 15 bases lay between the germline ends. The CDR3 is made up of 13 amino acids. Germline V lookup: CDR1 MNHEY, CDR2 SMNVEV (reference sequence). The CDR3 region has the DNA TGTGCCAGCAGATGGCAAGCAGGCGGTGAGCAGTTCTTC. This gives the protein CASRWQAGGEQFF.

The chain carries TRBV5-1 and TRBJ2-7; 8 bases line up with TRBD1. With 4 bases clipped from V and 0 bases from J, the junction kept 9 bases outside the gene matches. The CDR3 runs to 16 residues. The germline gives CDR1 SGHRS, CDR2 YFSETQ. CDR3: CASSSYRDRSSYEQYF. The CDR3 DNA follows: TGCGCCAGCAGCAGCTACCGGGACAGGAGCTCCTACGAGCAGTACTTC.

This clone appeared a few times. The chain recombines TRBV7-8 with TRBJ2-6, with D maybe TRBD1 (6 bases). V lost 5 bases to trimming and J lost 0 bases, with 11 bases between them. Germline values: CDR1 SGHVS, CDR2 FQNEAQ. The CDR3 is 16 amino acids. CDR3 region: CASSQTGLSGANVLTF. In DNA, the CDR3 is TGTGCCAGCAGCCAAACAGGGCTCTCTGGGGCCAACGTCCTGACTTTC.

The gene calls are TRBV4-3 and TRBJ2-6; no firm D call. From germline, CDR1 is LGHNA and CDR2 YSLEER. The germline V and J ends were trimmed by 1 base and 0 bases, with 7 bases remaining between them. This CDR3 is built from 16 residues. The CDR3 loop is CASSQADVSGANVLTF. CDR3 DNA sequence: TGCGCCAGCAGCCAAGCGGACGTCTCTGGGGCCAACGTCCTGACTTTC.

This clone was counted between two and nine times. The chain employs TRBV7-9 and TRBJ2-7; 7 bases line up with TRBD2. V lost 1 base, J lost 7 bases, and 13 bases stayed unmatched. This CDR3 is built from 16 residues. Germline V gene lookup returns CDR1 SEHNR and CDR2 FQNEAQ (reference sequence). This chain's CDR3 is CASSLGEGGPPKEQYF. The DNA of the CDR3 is TGTGCCAGCAGCTTAGGTGAGGGAGGGCCTCCTAAGGAGCAGTACTTC.

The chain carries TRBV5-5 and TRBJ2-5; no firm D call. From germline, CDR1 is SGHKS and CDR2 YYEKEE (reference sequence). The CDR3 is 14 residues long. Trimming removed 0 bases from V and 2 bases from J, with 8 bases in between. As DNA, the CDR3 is TGTGCCAGCAGCTTGGAACTAACACAAGAGACCCAGTACTTC. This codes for CASSLELTQETQYF.

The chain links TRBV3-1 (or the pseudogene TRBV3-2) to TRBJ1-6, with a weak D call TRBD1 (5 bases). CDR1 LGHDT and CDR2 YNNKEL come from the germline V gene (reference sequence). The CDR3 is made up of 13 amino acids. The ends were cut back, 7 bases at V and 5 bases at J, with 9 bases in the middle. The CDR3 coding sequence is TGTGCCAGCAAGGGGCAGCATAATTCACCCCTCCACTTT. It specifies CASKGQHNSPLHF.

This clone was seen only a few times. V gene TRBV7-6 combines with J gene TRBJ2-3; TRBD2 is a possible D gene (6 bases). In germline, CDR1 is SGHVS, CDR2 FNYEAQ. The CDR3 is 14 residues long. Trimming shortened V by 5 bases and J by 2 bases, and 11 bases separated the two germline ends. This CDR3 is CASSHGTYTDTQYF. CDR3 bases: TGTGCCAGCAGCCACGGGACTTACACAGATACGCAGTATTTT. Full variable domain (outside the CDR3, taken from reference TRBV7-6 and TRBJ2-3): GAGVSQSPRYKVTKRGQDVALRCDPISGHVSLYWYRQALGQGPEFLTYFNYEAQQDKSGLPNDRFSAERPEGSISTLTIQRTEQRDSAMYRCASSHGTYTDTQYFGPGTRLTVL.

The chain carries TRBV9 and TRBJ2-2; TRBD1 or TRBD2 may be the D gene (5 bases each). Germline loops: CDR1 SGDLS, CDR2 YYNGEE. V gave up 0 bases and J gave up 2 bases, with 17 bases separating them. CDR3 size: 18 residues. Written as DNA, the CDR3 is TGTGCCAGCAGCGTAGGGGGGAGAGGGGTTCAAAACACCGGGGAGCTGTTTTTT. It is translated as CASSVGGRGVQNTGELFF.

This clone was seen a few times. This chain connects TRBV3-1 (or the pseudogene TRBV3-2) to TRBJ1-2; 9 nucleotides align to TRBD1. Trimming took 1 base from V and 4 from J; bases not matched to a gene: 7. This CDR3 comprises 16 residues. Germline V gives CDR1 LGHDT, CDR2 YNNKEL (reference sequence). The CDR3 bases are TGTGCCAGCAGCCAAGGTCTGGACAGGGGTGGCTATGGCTACACCTTC. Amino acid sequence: CASSQGLDRGGYGYTF.

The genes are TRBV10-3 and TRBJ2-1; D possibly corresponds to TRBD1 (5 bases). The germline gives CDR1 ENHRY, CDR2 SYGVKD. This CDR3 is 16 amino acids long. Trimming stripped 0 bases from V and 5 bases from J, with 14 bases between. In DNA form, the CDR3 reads TGTGCCATCAGTGAGTCAAGGGGTAGTACCAACAATGAGCAGTTCTTC. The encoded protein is CAISESRGSTNNEQFF.

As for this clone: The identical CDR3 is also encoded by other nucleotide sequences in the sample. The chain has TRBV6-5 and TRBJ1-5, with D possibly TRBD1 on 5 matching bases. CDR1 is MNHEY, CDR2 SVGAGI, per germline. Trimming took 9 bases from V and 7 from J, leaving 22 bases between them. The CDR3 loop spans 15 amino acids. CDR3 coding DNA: TGTGCCAGACCGGGGGAGGAACTAGCAGGGCAGCCCCAGCATTTT. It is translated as CARPGEELAGQPQHF.

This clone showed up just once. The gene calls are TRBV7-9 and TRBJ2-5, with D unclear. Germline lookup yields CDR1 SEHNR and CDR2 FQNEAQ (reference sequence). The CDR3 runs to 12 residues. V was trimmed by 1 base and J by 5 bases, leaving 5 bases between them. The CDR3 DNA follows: TGTGCCAGCAGCTTAGTTGTGGAGACCCAGTACTTC. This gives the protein CASSLVVETQYF.